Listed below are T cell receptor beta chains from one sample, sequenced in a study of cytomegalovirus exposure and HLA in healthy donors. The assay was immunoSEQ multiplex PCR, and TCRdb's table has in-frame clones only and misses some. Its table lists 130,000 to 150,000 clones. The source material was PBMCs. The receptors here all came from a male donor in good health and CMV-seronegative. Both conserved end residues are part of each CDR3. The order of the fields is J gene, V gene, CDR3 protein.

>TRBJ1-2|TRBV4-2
CASSQGGVSGYTF
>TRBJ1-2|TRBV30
CAWSLQGHYGYTF
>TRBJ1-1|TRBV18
CASSPIETGGNTEAFF
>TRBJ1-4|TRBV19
CASSVPGQTQNEKLFF
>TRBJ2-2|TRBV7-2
CASSLAPGLAGGFDTGELFF
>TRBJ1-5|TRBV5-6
CASSLTQGARGNQPQHF
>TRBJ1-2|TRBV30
CACLGGRDYGYTF
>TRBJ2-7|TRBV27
CAKEPVGEQYF
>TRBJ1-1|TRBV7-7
CASSRLENTEAFF
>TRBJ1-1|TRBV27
CASSSVSQGRGTEAFF
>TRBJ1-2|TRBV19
CASSRNRVRNYGYTF
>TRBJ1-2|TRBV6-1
CASRTTGRAGGYTF
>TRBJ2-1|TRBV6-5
CASRQFNEQFF
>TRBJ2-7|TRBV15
CATSRGTSYEQYF
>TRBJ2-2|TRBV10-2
CASSETGSNTGELFF
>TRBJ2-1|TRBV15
CATSRPAGLGYNEQFF
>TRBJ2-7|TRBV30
CAWSVRDEQYF
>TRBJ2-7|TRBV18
CASSPGTSGSYEQYF
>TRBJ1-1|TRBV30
CAWSPRGGNTEAFF
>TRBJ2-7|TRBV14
CASSKSLAAYEQYF
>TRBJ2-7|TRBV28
CASSFENFYEQYF
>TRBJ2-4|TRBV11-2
CASSAPPTGGAKNIQYF
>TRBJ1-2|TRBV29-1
CSVGDRADYGYTF
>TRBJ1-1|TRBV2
CASGGNYMNTEAFF
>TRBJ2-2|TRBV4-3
CASSQGDFYTGELFF